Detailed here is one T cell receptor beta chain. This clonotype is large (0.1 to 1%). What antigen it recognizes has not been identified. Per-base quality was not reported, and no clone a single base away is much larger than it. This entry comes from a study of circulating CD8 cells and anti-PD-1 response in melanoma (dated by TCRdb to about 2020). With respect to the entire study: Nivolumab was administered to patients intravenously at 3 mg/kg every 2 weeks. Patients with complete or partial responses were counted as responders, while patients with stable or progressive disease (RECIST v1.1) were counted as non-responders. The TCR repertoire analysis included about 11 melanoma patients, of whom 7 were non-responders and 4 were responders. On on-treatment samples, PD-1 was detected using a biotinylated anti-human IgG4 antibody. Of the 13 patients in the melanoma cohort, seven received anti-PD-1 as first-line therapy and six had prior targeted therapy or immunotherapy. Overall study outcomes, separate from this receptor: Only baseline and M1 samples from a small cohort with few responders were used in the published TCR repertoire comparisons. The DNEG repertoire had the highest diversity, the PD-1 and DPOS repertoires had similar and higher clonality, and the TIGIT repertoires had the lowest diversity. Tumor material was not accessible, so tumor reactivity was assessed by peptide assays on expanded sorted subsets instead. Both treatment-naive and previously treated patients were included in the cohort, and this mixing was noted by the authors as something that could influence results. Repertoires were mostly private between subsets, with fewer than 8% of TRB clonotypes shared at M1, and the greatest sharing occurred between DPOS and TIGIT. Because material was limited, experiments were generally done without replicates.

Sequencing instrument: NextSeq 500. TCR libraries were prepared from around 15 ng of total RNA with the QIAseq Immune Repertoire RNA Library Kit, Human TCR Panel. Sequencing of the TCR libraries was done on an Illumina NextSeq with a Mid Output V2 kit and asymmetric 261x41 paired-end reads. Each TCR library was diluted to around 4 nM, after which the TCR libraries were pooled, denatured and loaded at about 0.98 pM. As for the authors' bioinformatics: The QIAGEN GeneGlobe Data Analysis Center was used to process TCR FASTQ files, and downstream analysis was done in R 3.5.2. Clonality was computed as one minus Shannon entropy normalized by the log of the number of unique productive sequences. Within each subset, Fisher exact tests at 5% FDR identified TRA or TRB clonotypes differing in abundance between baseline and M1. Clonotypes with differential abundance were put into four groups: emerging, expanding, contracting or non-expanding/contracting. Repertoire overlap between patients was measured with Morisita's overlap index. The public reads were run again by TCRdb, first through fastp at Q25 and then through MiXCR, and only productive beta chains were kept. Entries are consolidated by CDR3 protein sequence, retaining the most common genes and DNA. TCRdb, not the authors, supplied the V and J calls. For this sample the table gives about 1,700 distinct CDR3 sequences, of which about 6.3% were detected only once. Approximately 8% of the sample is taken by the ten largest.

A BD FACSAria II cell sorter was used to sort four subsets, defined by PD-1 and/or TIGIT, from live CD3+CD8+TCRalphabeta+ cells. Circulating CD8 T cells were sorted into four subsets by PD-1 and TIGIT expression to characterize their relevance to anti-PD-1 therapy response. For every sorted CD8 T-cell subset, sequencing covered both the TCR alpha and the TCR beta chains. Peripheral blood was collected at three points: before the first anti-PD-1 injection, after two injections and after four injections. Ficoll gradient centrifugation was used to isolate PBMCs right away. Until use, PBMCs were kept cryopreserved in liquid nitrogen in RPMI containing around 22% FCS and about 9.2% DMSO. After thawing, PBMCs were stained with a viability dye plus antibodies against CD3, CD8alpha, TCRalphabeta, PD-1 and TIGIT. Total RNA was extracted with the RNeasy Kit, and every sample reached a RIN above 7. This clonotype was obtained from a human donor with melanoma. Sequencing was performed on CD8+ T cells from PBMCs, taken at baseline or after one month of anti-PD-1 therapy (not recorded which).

This receptor carries the CDR3 CASSFEVRGTQYF. The DNA sequence is TGTGCCAGCAGTTTCGAGGTCAGGGGGACCCAGTACTTC. The chain is made from TRBV28 and TRBJ2-5; TRBD1 could be the D gene, as 6 bases match. Including cysteine and phenylalanine, the CDR3 has 13 amino acids. The only DNA kept is the CDR3, 39 bases in frame from the first base. V loses 3 bases of germline sequence and J loses 7 bases, and the interval between the two ends is 12 bases. From the germline V gene, CDR1 is MDHEN and CDR2 is SYDVKM.